This T cell receptor beta chain appears in the sequencing data of a study of chemoradiotherapy in HPV16-positive cancers. There are 16 residues in the CDR3. V dropped 0 bases and J dropped 8; count of bases not matched to a gene: 10. Looked up from germline, CDR1 is MNHEY and CDR2 is SMNVEV (reference sequence). Data came from immunoSEQ multiplex PCR; TCRdb stores just in-frame clones and leaves some out. This sample yields 1,500 to 2,000 clones, of which approximately 79% are seen a single time; approximately 9.9% belongs to the top ten. Comment on this clone: No antigen is known for it.

Study outcomes and limitations: Candidate HPV-specific clones and E7-related TCR motifs grew in tumor during treatment. HPV-specific T cells were functionally defined from only two HPV16-positive patients.

Repeated repertoire sampling spanned the course of chemoradiotherapy. The sequenced sample was tumor tissue, obtained from a patient who underwent chemoradiotherapy. The TCR was taken from a human donor with HPV-associated anogenital cancer. The V gene is TRBV27, the J gene TRBJ2-1, with 7 nucleotides matching TRBD2. CDR3 protein: CASSLSTAGVIYEQFF. CDR3 DNA sequence: TGTGCCAGCAGTTTATCAACCGCGGGAGTCATCTATGAGCAGTTCTTC.